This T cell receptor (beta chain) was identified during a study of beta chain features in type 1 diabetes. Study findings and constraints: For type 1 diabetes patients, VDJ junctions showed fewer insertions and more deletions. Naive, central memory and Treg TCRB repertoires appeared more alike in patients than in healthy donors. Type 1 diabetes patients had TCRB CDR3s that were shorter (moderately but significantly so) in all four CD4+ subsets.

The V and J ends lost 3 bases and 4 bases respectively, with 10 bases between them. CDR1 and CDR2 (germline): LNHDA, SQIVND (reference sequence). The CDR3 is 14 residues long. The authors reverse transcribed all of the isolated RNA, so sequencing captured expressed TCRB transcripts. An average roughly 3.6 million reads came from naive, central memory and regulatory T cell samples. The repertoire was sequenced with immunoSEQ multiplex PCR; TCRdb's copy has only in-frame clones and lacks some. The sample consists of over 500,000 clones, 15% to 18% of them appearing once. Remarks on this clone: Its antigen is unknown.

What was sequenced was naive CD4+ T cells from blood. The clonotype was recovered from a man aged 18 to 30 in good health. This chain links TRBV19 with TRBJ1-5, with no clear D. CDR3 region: CASSMVAANQPQHF. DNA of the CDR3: TGTGCCAGTAGTATGGTGGCGGCGAATCAGCCCCAGCATTTT.